A selection of T cell receptor beta chains follows, all from one sample in a study of shared clonotypes between healthy human individuals. TCRdb keeps only in-frame clones here, not all; method: immunoSEQ multiplex PCR. The sample yields approximately 1,500,000 clones, roughly 96% seen once. Sequencing was done on a sample of naive CD4+ T cells sorted from blood. These receptors were obtained from a man aged 25-45 years in good health. The CDR3 runs from the conserved cysteine through the conserved F or W. A D gene is named only where the DNA matches it firmly.

V	D	J	CDR3	DNA
TRBV25-1	.	TRBJ2-5	CASSEGYETQYF	TGTGCCAGCAGTGAAGGCTATGAGACCCAGTACTTC
TRBV9	TRBD2	TRBJ2-1	CASSSGLAGGFSSYNEQFF	TGTGCCAGCAGCTCGGGACTAGCGGGAGGCTTCAGCTCCTACAATGAGCAGTTCTTC
TRBV7-7	.	TRBJ2-2	CASSTNIKATGELFF	TGTGCTAGCAGCACAAATATCAAGGCAACCGGGGAGCTGTTTTTT
TRBV2	.	TRBJ2-1	CASSEINEQFF	TGTGCCAGCAGTGAAATAAATGAGCAGTTCTTC
TRBV5-4	.	TRBJ2-7	CASSFGTTYEQYF	TGTGCCAGCAGCTTCGGGACCACCTACGAGCAGTACTTC
TRBV6-5	.	TRBJ2-7	CASMGLDEQYF	TGTGCCAGCATGGGTTTAGACGAGCAGTACTTC
TRBV5-1	TRBD2	TRBJ2-1	CASSSEAGGPSYEQFF	TGCGCCAGCAGCTCGGAAGCGGGAGGGCCGTCCTATGAGCAGTTCTTC
TRBV6-1	.	TRBJ1-5	CASSEVPSNQPQHF	TGTGCCAGCAGTGAAGTACCTAGCAATCAGCCCCAGCATTTT
TRBV29-1	.	TRBJ1-2	CSVGGHGYGYTF	TGCAGCGTTGGAGGGCATGGCTATGGCTACACCTTC
TRBV5-4	TRBD1	TRBJ1-4	CASSADRVSTNEKLFF	TGTGCCAGCAGCGCGGACAGGGTGTCAACTAATGAAAAACTGTTTTTT
TRBV18	.	TRBJ1-3	CASSPGGGPGNTIYF	TGTGCCAGCTCCCCCGGGGGGGGACCTGGAAACACCATATATTTT
TRBV5-4	.	TRBJ2-1	CASSLGSRLVTAGSNNEQFF	TGTGCCAGCAGCTTGGGGAGCAGACTAGTTACGGCGGGATCAAATAATGAGCAGTTCTTC
TRBV7-2	.	TRBJ2-1	CASSLGTHVADNEQFF	TGTGCCAGCAGCTTAGGGACCCACGTCGCGGACAATGAGCAGTTCTTC
TRBV5-1	TRBD2	TRBJ2-7	CASSALGGSGSLYEQYF	TGCGCCAGCAGTGCTCTAGGTGGTAGCGGGAGTCTCTACGAGCAGTACTTC
TRBV14	TRBD2	TRBJ2-1	CASSLAGPTYNEQFF	TGTGCCAGCAGTCTAGCGGGACCCACCTACAATGAGCAGTTCTTC
TRBV7-9	.	TRBJ1-1	CASSPLAAEAFF	TGTGCCAGCAGCCCCCTGGCGGCAGAAGCTTTCTTT
TRBV21-1	.	TRBJ1-2	CASSKIPGTNYGYTF	TGTGCCAGCAGCAAAATACCAGGGACTAACTATGGCTACACCTTC
TRBV6-1	.	TRBJ2-1	CASSDGGREQFF	TGTGCCAGCAGTGATGGCGGAAGGGAGCAGTTCTTC
TRBV5-1	TRBD1	TRBJ2-7	CASSLDDRGAKEQYF	TGCGCCAGCAGCTTGGACGACAGGGGTGCGAAAGAGCAGTACTTC
TRBV18	.	TRBJ2-7	CASSPLTLSVGYEQYF	TGTGCCAGCTCACCACTCACTCTTAGCGTAGGCTACGAGCAGTACTTC
TRBV7-6	TRBD2	TRBJ2-3	CASSLGASGSIDTQYF	TGTGCCAGCAGCTTAGGGGCTAGCGGGTCTATAGATACGCAGTATTTT
TRBV18	TRBD2	TRBJ2-7	CASSPGTSGTYEQYF	TGTGCCAGCTCACCGGGGACTAGCGGTACCTACGAGCAGTACTTC
TRBV6-6	TRBD1	TRBJ2-7	CASSRQGLDYEQYF	TGTGCCAGCAGTCGACAGGGTTTAGACTACGAGCAGTACTTC
TRBV10-3	.	TRBJ2-7	CAISLDRSYEQYF	TGTGCCATCAGTCTCGACAGATCCTACGAGCAGTACTTC
TRBV10-1	.	TRBJ2-3	CASSEYGGIGTDTQYF	TGCGCCAGCAGTGAGTACGGCGGGATTGGGACAGATACGCAGTATTTT
TRBV11-2	.	TRBJ2-5	CASSLSLARGTQYF	TGTGCCAGCAGCTTAAGTCTAGCGCGGGGGACCCAGTACTTC
TRBV28	.	TRBJ1-2	CASSSHPKGAGNYGYTF	TGTGCCAGCAGTTCCCACCCAAAAGGGGCGGGAAACTATGGCTACACCTTC
TRBV9	.	TRBJ1-2	CASSQVRGGYTF	TGTGCCAGCAGCCAAGTCCGAGGTGGCTACACCTTC
TRBV7-2	TRBD2	TRBJ2-7	CASRLDTSGSYEQYF	TGTGCCAGCAGATTGGATACTAGCGGGAGTTACGAGCAGTACTTC
TRBV10-1	TRBD2	TRBJ2-1	CASSGLVGGPPNEQFF	TGCGCCAGCAGTGGTCTAGTGGGAGGGCCGCCCAATGAGCAGTTCTTC
TRBV5-1	.	TRBJ1-5	CASSPGEGGQPQHF	TGCGCCAGCAGCCCCGGGGAGGGAGGTCAGCCCCAGCATTTT
TRBV7-2	.	TRBJ2-7	CASSSRKSSYEQYF	TGTGCCAGCAGCTCCCGGAAGAGCTCCTACGAGCAGTACTTC
TRBV11-3	.	TRBJ2-7	CASSRGSGESYEQYF	TGTGCCAGCAGCCGCGGTAGCGGAGAGAGTTACGAGCAGTACTTC
TRBV5-4	.	TRBJ2-2	CASTGDTSTGELFF	TGTGCCAGCACCGGGGACACCTCCACCGGGGAGCTGTTTTTT
TRBV28	TRBD1	TRBJ2-7	CASSSVSDRVLYEQYF	TGTGCCAGCAGTTCGGTTTCGGACAGGGTACTCTACGAGCAGTACTTC
TRBV30	.	TRBJ1-4	CAWSTTGSEKLFF	TGTGCCTGGAGTACCACAGGGAGTGAAAAACTGTTTTTT
TRBV5-5	.	TRBJ2-7	CASSLQGGGNYEQYF	TGTGCCAGCAGCTTGCAGGGTGGGGGCAACTACGAGCAGTACTTC
TRBV5-1	.	TRBJ2-1	CASSRGERASSYNEQFF	TGCGCCAGCAGCAGAGGGGAGCGGGCGAGCTCCTACAATGAGCAGTTCTTC
TRBV7-2	.	TRBJ2-3	CASSTVPGPDTQYF	TGTGCCAGCAGCACAGTCCCGGGACCAGATACGCAGTATTTT
TRBV9	TRBD2	TRBJ2-1	CASSVAGSGSSYNEQFF	TGTGCCAGCAGCGTAGCGGGTAGCGGGAGTTCCTACAATGAGCAGTTCTTC
TRBV5-4	.	TRBJ1-2	CASSIRGDYGYTF	TGTGCCAGCAGCATCCGTGGGGACTATGGCTACACCTTC
TRBV7-2	TRBD2	TRBJ2-1	CASSFLSGSSYNEQFF	TGTGCCAGCAGCTTTCTCAGCGGGAGTTCCTACAATGAGCAGTTCTTC
TRBV27	TRBD2	TRBJ2-1	CASSLLGLVTNEQFF	TGTGCCAGCAGTTTACTAGGACTAGTTACCAATGAGCAGTTCTTC
TRBV28	.	TRBJ2-7	CASTVPSWSDEQYF	TGTGCCAGCACAGTTCCGTCGTGGTCGGACGAGCAGTACTTC
TRBV30	.	TRBJ2-1	CAWRRWQGSYNEQFF	TGTGCCTGGAGGCGGTGGCAGGGTAGTTACAATGAGCAGTTCTTC
TRBV5-4	.	TRBJ2-2	CASSGAGELFF	TGTGCCAGCAGTGGGGCCGGGGAGCTGTTTTTT
TRBV28	.	TRBJ2-7	CASNGAQWAGEQYF	TGTGCCAGCAATGGGGCACAGTGGGCCGGCGAGCAGTACTTC
TRBV28	.	TRBJ1-5	CASRESSNQPQHF	TGTGCCAGCAGGGAGAGTAGCAATCAGCCCCAGCATTTT
TRBV11-2	.	TRBJ1-2	CASSLDHNTDTYGYTF	TGTGCCAGCAGCTTAGATCATAATACGGATACCTATGGCTACACCTTC
TRBV2	.	TRBJ1-4	CASRAGTENEKLFF	TGTGCCAGCAGAGCCGGGACGGAGAATGAAAAACTGTTTTTT
TRBV9	.	TRBJ1-2	CASSRSGDYGYTF	TGTGCCAGCAGCCGGTCGGGCGACTATGGCTACACCTTC